Each of the 24 T cell receptor beta chains below was sequenced from the same sample in a study of blood T cells in healthy people across ages. Using a J-beta primer mix together with a sample-barcoded 5' primer, a second PCR was run for roughly 7 to 11 cycles. TCRdb reanalysed the 5' RACE reads using MiXCR and keeps one entry per CDR3 protein. The data hold about 1.8 million distinct CDR3 sequences, with around half observed a single time. The sample consisted of blood. Receptor source: a woman in her 40s in good health.

The chain joins TRBV4-3 to TRBJ2-3; D may be TRBD1 (5 bases). Germline V lookup: CDR1 LGHNA, CDR2 YSLEER. CDR3 length: 17 amino acids. V lost 3 bases and J 4 bases, leaving 20 bases between the germline ends. CDR3 bases: TGCGCCAGCAGCCATAGCCCCTCTATGGGGCTCCCAGATACGCAGTATTTT. Encoded protein: CASSHSPSMGLPDTQYF.

The rearrangement links TRBV7-2 to TRBJ2-1; 8 bases fit TRBD1. Germline values: CDR1 SGHTA, CDR2 FQGNSA. The CDR3 has 15 residues. V lost 5 bases to trimming and J lost 9 bases; unmatched junction nucleotides: 12. CDR3 sequence reads: CASSLEDRVEFEQFF. Written as DNA, the CDR3 is TGTGCCAGCAGCCTAGAGGACAGGGTAGAGTTTGAGCAGTTCTTC.

The chain's CDR3 is CASSEVGRRYF. In DNA, the CDR3 is TGCGCCAGCAGTGAGGTGGGGCGGAGGTATTTT. The chain uses TRBV10-1 and TRBJ2-3, with a weak D call TRBD1 (5 bases). This CDR3 contains 11 residues. Per germline, CDR1 WNHNN and CDR2 SYGVQD (reference sequence). V was cut by 2 bases and J by 14 bases, with 11 bases left in between.

The chain recombines TRBV11-1 with TRBJ2-4; D might be TRBD2 (5 bases). V was clipped by 3 bases and J by 13 bases, with 16 bases between them. The germline CDR1 and CDR2 sequences are SGHAT and FQDESV (reference sequence). This CDR3 is 13 amino acids long. CDR3 nucleotide sequence: TGTGCCAGCAGCTTTGCCGAGGGCTATGAGCAGTACTTC. Its translation: CASSFAEGYEQYF. The full variable domain, in which reference TRBV11-1 and TRBJ2-4 provide the parts outside the CDR3, is EAEVAQSPRYKITEKSQAVAFWCDPISGHATLYWYRQILGQGPELLVQFQDESVVDDSQLPKDRFSAERLKGVDSTLKIQPAELGDSAMYLCASSFAEGYEQYFGAGTRLSVL.

About this clonotype itself: Its ends do not fully match the called genes, so a read error is possible. The V call is TRBV12-3 or TRBV12-4, the J call TRBJ2-5; TRBD2 is a possible D gene (6 bases). The CDR3 extends over 16 amino acids. CDR3 in DNA: TGTGCCAGCAGCCCTAGGGTCCCGGGGAGGATGGAGATCCAGTACTTC. Protein product: CASSPRVPGRMEIQYF.

The chain links TRBV5-1 to TRBJ1-4; a weak D match, TRBD1 (6 bases). Trimming removed 4 bases from V and 0 bases from J, with 13 bases in between. This CDR3 is 16 amino acids long. Germline lookup yields CDR1 SGHRS and CDR2 YFSETQ. The CDR3 DNA reads TGCGCCAGCAGCCCGGGACACGTAGCAACTAATGAAAAACTGTTTTTT. Its translation: CASSPGHVATNEKLFF.

The chain carries TRBV28 and TRBJ2-1, with D unresolved. The CDR3 totals 16 residues. CDR1 and CDR2 (germline): MDHEN, SYDVKM. Trimming removed 1 base from V and 0 bases from J, with 10 bases in between. This chain's CDR3 is CASSLSGSLSYNEQFF. As DNA, the CDR3 is TGTGCCAGCAGTTTATCCGGGTCCCTCTCCTACAATGAGCAGTTCTTC.

The V and J genes are TRBV5-1 and TRBJ1-4, with D perhaps matching TRBD1 (6 bases). Trimming cost V 4 bases and J 3 bases, with 13 bases left between them. The CDR3 is 15 amino acids. Germline V gives CDR1 SGHRS, CDR2 YFSETQ. The CDR3 coding sequence is TGCGCCAGCAGCCCCGGACAGCGGGCTAATGAAAAACTGTTTTTT. It translates to CASSPGQRANEKLFF. The variable domain in full, completed from reference TRBV5-1 and TRBJ1-4, reads KAGVTQTPRYLIKTRGQQVTLSCSPISGHRSVSWYQQTPGQGLQFLFEYFSETQRNKGNFPGRFSGRQFSNSRSEMNVSTLELGDSALYLCASSPGQRANEKLFFGSGTQLSVL.

V gene TRBV7-8 combines with J gene TRBJ2-5; 10 nucleotides line up with TRBD1. J gave up 5 bases and V 5 bases, and 17 bases lay outside the gene matches. The CDR3 consists of 18 residues. Per germline, CDR1 SGHVS and CDR2 FQNEAQ. The CDR3 here is CASSLGQGRGLGSETQYF. The CDR3 DNA reads as TGTGCCAGCAGCCTGGGACAGGGGAGGGGGTTGGGGTCGGAGACCCAGTACTTC.

The chain uses TRBV20-1 and TRBJ2-3, with a possible D match to TRBD2 (5 bases). This CDR3 region has 12 residues. From germline, CDR1 is DFQATT and CDR2 SNEGSKA (reference sequence). The V gene lost 4 bases and the J gene lost 4 bases, with 9 bases spanning the gap. This CDR3 reads CSAIRSADTQYF. The CDR3 bases are TGCAGTGCTATTCGTAGCGCAGATACGCAGTATTTT.

This clonotype turned up a few times. The chain combines TRBV12-3 or TRBV12-4 with TRBJ2-3, with TRBD2 matching 11 bases. The CDR3 spans 16 residues. J gave up 6 bases and V 3 bases, and 8 bases lay outside the gene matches. DNA of the CDR3: TGTGCCAGCAGTTTGGTTAGCGGGGGGGCCGTTGATACGCAGTATTTT. It specifies CASSLVSGGAVDTQYF.

The V gene is TRBV24-1, the J gene TRBJ2-5, with TRBD2 identical over 10 bases. The V and J ends lost 4 bases and 7 bases, in that order; junction bases with no gene match: 8. Germline V gene lookup returns CDR1 KGHDR and CDR2 SFDVKD. The CDR3 sequence is 15 residues long. In DNA, the CDR3 is TGTGCCACCAGTGAGCCCGGGACTAGCGTAGGGACCCAGTACTTC. Translation: CATSEPGTSVGTQYF.

The rearrangement uses TRBV20-1 and TRBJ2-1, with D perhaps matching TRBD1 (6 bases). The CDR3 loop spans 16 amino acids. CDR1 and CDR2 (germline): DFQATT, SNEGSKA (reference sequence). Trimming took 1 base from V and 6 from J, leaving 19 bases between them. The chain's CDR3 is CSARAPPGQKGNEQFF. The CDR3 DNA reads as TGCAGTGCTAGAGCCCCTCCCGGACAGAAGGGCAATGAGCAGTTCTTC.

The chain employs TRBV6-5 and TRBJ2-7; D not certain. The DNA end favors TRBJ2-5, so the J call may be wrong. The CDR3 is 12 residues long. The germline V gene encodes CDR1 MNHEY and CDR2 SVGAGI. DNA of the CDR3: TGTGCCAGCAAAAGCTCTAGTGTGACCCAGTACTTC. Translated, it gives CASKSSSVTQYF.

This clonotype was found a few times. The chain couples TRBV6-5 to TRBJ1-6, with 11 bases matching TRBD1. The CDR3 runs to 17 residues. Germline CDR1 and CDR2: MNHEY and SVGAGI. Trimming took 2 bases from V and 2 from J; bases not matched to a gene: 2. The CDR3 nucleotides read TGTGCCAGCAGTTACGGGGGACAGGGGGCCTATAATTCACCCCTCCACTTT. This sequence encodes CASSYGGQGAYNSPLHF.

The gene calls are TRBV28 and TRBJ2-5; maybe TRBD2 (6 bases). Trimming stripped 11 bases from V and 7 bases from J, with 23 bases between. The CDR3 consists of 14 residues. Germline CDR1 and CDR2: MDHEN and SYDVKM. The CDR3 loop reads CASLRGSRRGTQYF. CDR3 nucleotides: TGTGCCTCTCTTCGGGGCAGTCGGAGGGGGACCCAGTACTTC.

This clonotype appeared a single time. The V gene is TRBV12-3 or TRBV12-4, the J gene TRBJ1-1; D remains ambiguous. This CDR3 has 15 residues. Trimming took 2 bases from V and 1 from J, leaving 11 bases between them. This CDR3 is CASSLYPAGNTEAFF. The CDR3 DNA follows: TGTGCCAGCAGTTTATACCCGGCGGGGAACACTGAAGCTTTCTTT.

The count of this clonotype is one. This chain links TRBV15 with TRBJ2-5, with 8 bases matching TRBD1. V lost 8 bases, J lost 5 bases, and 7 bases stayed unmatched. The length of the CDR3 is 13 residues. The germline V gene has CDR1 LNHNV and CDR2 YYDKDF (reference sequence). The CDR3 DNA sequence: TGTGCCACCCAAACCAGGGGGCGGGAGACCCAGTACTTC. This translates into CATQTRGRETQYF.

This sequence joins TRBV4-2 and TRBJ1-5, with TRBD1 identical over 9 bases. The V and J ends lost 3 bases and 5 bases, in that order; junction bases with no gene match: 14. This CDR3 has 18 amino acids. Looked up from germline, CDR1 is LGHNA and CDR2 is YNFKEQ. The CDR3 is CASSHSSVGTGIDQPQHF. The CDR3 bases are TGTGCCAGCAGCCACAGTAGTGTGGGGACAGGGATAGATCAGCCCCAGCATTTT.

The rearrangement uses TRBV20-1 and TRBJ2-7, with TRBD2 identical over 11 bases. The end of the DNA is better explained by TRBJ2-5, so the J call may be wrong. The germline CDR1 and CDR2 sequences are DFQATT and SNEGSKA (reference sequence). This CDR3 region has 16 residues. DNA of the CDR3: TGCAGTGGGACGGCTAGCGGGGGGCTTAACCAAGAGACCCAGTACTTC. Protein product: CSGTASGGLNQETQYF.

This clonotype was picked up one time. This sequence joins TRBV6-2 or TRBV6-3 and TRBJ2-4, with D possibly called TRBD1 or TRBD2 (5 bases each). The CDR3 extends over 16 amino acids. Germline lookup yields CDR1 MNHEY and CDR2 SVGEGT. V was clipped by 0 bases and J by 2 bases, with 11 bases between them. CDR3 DNA sequence: TGTGCCAGCAGTTACTCGATTGGGGGTACCAAAAACATTCAGTACTTC. Translation gives CASSYSIGGTKNIQYF.

The chain joins TRBV5-1 to TRBJ2-3, with unresolved D. The V gene's germline CDR1 is SGHRS and CDR2 YFSETQ. The CDR3 length is 13 residues. Trimming removed 4 bases from V and 11 bases from J, with 17 bases in between. CDR3 sequence: CASSPDEAVRQYF. The CDR3 DNA is TGCGCCAGCAGCCCGGACGAGGCCGTTAGGCAGTATTTT.

The chain joins TRBV20-1 to TRBJ2-1; D is uncertain. The J call may not be correct, given that the DNA end is closer to TRBJ2-7. Germline CDR1 is DFQATT and CDR2 is SNEGSKA (reference sequence). The CDR3 has 14 residues. The CDR3, as DNA: TGCAGTGCTAGAGGACCCATTGGGTACAATGAGCAGTACTTC. Translating it yields CSARGPIGYNEQYF.

This clonotype was picked up a small number of times. The chain links TRBV20-1 to TRBJ2-3; D not certain. The CDR3 extends over 15 amino acids. The V gene's germline CDR1 is DFQATT and CDR2 SNEGSKA (reference sequence). V gave up 0 bases and J gave up 0 bases, with 10 bases separating them. The CDR3 DNA reads as TGCAGTGCTAGAGATGCAGGCATTAGCACAGATACGCAGTATTTT. It specifies CSARDAGISTDTQYF.